This entry lists 23 T cell receptor beta chains sequenced from one sample in a study of Graves' ophthalmopathy and Graves' hyperthyroidism. TCR beta CDR3 amplification used RNA transcripts. Second-round multiplex PCR came after a first-round RT-PCR that employed HTBI primers. TCRdb re-called the multiplex PCR reads through MiXCR, storing one row per CDR3 protein. The repertoire holds 1 million to 1.3 million distinct CDR3 sequences, with about two fifths as singletons. The sample comprised peripheral blood or thyroid tissue (not recorded which). Every receptor here comes from an adult man with Graves' hyperthyroidism.

The chain uses TRBV29-1 and TRBJ1-1, with 8 nucleotides matching TRBD1. The CDR3 runs 13 residues. The germline CDR1 and CDR2 sequences are SQVTM and ANQGSEA. The ends lost 7 bases at V and 6 bases at J; junction bases unmatched: 10. DNA for the CDR3: TGCAGCGAGATATCACAGGGGGAATCTGAAGCTTTCTTT. This encodes CSEISQGESEAFF.

The V call is TRBV27, the J call TRBJ2-7; 13 bases are shared with TRBD2. This CDR3 has 16 residues. The V gene end was trimmed by 6 bases and the J gene end by 2 bases; junction bases not matched to a gene: 7. The germline CDR1 and CDR2 sequences are MNHEY and SMNVEV (reference sequence). In DNA, the CDR3 is TGTGCCAGCAGGGGGCCCACTAGCGGGAGGGCCTACGAGCAGTACTTC. Translating gives CASRGPTSGRAYEQYF.

In its sample, this clonotype was seen a few times. The rearrangement joins TRBV5-1 to TRBJ1-5; TRBD1 matches 12 bases. Unmatched junction bases numbered 4, after V lost 3 bases and J lost 3 bases. Germline V gives CDR1 SGHRS, CDR2 YFSETQ. This CDR3 comprises 16 residues. CDR3 DNA: TGCGCCAGCAGCTGGGGGACAGGGGGCAACAATCAGCCCCAGCATTTT. Its translation is CASSWGTGGNNQPQHF.

On this clonotype itself: This clone may be a read error of a much larger clone one base away. The J gene is TRBJ2-5, the V gene TRBV2; D ambiguous. From germline, CDR1 is SNHLY and CDR2 FYNNEI. CDR3 length equals 13 residues. Trimming cost V 7 bases and J 1 base, with 10 bases left between them. This CDR3 is CASIGRSQETQYF. DNA of the CDR3: TGTGCCAGCATAGGTCGGTCCCAAGAGACCCAGTACTTC.

Comment on this clonotype: It is likely a read error, because the conserved phenylalanine at the end of the CDR3 is missing. V usage is TRBV12-3 or TRBV12-4 and J usage is TRBJ2-7; D perhaps matches TRBD1 (5 bases). The ends were cut back, 8 bases at V and 3 bases at J, with 20 bases in the middle. The CDR3 sequence is 15 residues long. The CDR3 sequence: CASSKGNEGVYEQYL. The CDR3 DNA reads as TGTGCCAGCTCAAAGGGGAACGAAGGGGTCTACGAGCAGTACCTC.

This clonotype has only a few counts. This chain uses TRBV10-3 with TRBJ2-5; the D gene is possibly TRBD1 (6 bases). The V and J ends lost 3 bases and 0 bases respectively, with 17 bases between them. The CDR3 is 17 amino acids. The V gene's germline CDR1 is ENHRY and CDR2 SYGVKD. The CDR3 sequence: CAISDAALGAHQETQYF. CDR3 nucleotides: TGTGCCATCAGTGATGCCGCTCTGGGGGCCCACCAAGAGACCCAGTACTTC.

This chain connects TRBV10-3 to TRBJ1-1; D call uncertain. The germline V gene has CDR1 ENHRY and CDR2 SYGVKD. The CDR3 covers 12 residues. Between the trimmed V and J ends, which lost 7 bases and 1 base, there was a span of 7 bases. CDR3: CAITAGNTEAFF. CDR3 in DNA: TGTGCCATCACGGCAGGGAACACTGAAGCTTTCTTT.

This clonotype was observed at least ten times. This chain joins TRBV10-3 and TRBJ2-5; no clear D. Trimming pared 6 bases from V and 5 bases from J, leaving 13 bases between. The CDR3 covers 13 residues. Germline loops: CDR1 ENHRY, CDR2 SYGVKD. DNA of the CDR3: TGTGCCATCAGCATGGACCCGAGGGAGACCCAGTACTTC. As protein: CAISMDPRETQYF.

The chain has TRBV7-9 and TRBJ1-5; 7 bases are shared with TRBD1. The CDR3 consists of 18 residues. CDR1 and CDR2 from the germline V gene are SEHNR and FQNEAQ (reference sequence). Trimming removed 4 bases from V and 0 bases from J; junction bases left unmatched: 12. CDR3 coding DNA: TGTGCCAGCAGCTCCTCGCAGGGGGGACCTTTTAGCAATCAGCCCCAGCATTTT. Protein sequence: CASSSSQGGPFSNQPQHF.

This clonotype was counted between two and nine times. No conserved phenylalanine or tryptophan is present at the end of the CDR3, so a read error is the likely explanation. The DNA is left out, because the CDR3 cannot be placed on it with certainty; the CDR3 is given as TCRdb lists it. J is TRBJ2-2 and V is TRBV4-1. Germline V gives CDR1 MGHRA, CDR2 YSYEKL. The CDR3 spans 8 amino acids, including both terminal residues. The CDR3 loop reads CASSQANI.

This clonotype has ten or more counts. The J gene is TRBJ1-6, the V gene TRBV19; weak D call: TRBD1 (5 bases). V was clipped by 2 bases and J by 6 bases, with 14 bases between them. Germline CDR1 and CDR2: LNHDA and SQIVND (reference sequence). The CDR3 extends over 16 amino acids. The CDR3 DNA sequence: TGTGCCAGTAGTATAACCCCCGGGACGGTTAATTCACCCCTCCACTTT. It is translated as CASSITPGTVNSPLHF. Full variable domain (rest looked up from reference TRBV19 and TRBJ1-6): DGGITQSPKYLFRKEGQNVTLSCEQNLNHDAMYWYRQDPGQGLRLIYYSQIVNDFQKGDIAEGYSVSREKKESFPLTVTSAQKNPTAFYLCASSITPGTVNSPLHFGNGTRLTVT.

Many counts were recorded for this clonotype. CDR3 sequence: CAIRVSSGNTIYF. The CDR3 DNA reads as TGTGCCATTAGGGTTTCCTCTGGAAACACCATATATTTT. The chain employs TRBV10-3 and TRBJ1-3, with no clear D. This CDR3 is 13 amino acids long. V was clipped by 9 bases and J by 0 bases, with 9 bases between them. Germline V gives CDR1 ENHRY, CDR2 SYGVKD.

This clonotype was detected once. The chain has TRBV5-1 and TRBJ1-2; the D is unclear. The V end was cut by 4 bases, the J end by 6 bases, with 16 bases between. Per the germline V gene, CDR1 is SGHRS and CDR2 is YFSETQ. The CDR3 totals 14 residues. The CDR3 DNA reads as TGCGCCAGCAGCCCCTTTCAAGGGCTGGATGGCTACACCTTC. Its protein is CASSPFQGLDGYTF.

The table lists this clonotype with a few counts. V usage is TRBV5-4 and J usage is TRBJ2-5; 7 bases are shared with TRBD1. The V gene's germline CDR1 is SGHNT and CDR2 YYREEE (reference sequence). J gave up 4 bases and V 4 bases, and 7 bases lay outside the gene matches. The CDR3 extends over 14 amino acids. The CDR3 spells CASSPGGRGETQYF. The CDR3 nucleotides are TGTGCCAGCAGCCCAGGGGGTAGGGGAGAGACCCAGTACTTC. The variable domain in full, completed from reference TRBV5-4 and TRBJ2-5, reads ETGVTQSPTHLIKTRGQQVTLRCSSQSGHNTVSWYQQALGQGPQFIFQYYREEENGRGNFPPRFSGLQFPNYSSELNVNALELDDSALYLCASSPGGRGETQYFGPGTRLLVL.

In its sample, this clonotype was seen a few times. At one end the junction does not follow the germline gene, possibly because of a read error. The chain combines TRBV9 with TRBJ1-5; no definite D call. There are 13 residues in the CDR3. Germline V CDR1 and CDR2: SGDLS, YYNGEE. CDR3 coding DNA: TGTGCCAGCAGCGTATTAAGCGAAGAGACCCAGTACTTT. Translated: CASSVLSEETQYF.

A remark on this clonotype: Given a much more abundant clone one base away, this may be a read error. The rearrangement links TRBV7-2 to TRBJ2-7; no firm D call. V shed 3 bases and J shed 7 bases, with 16 bases lying between them. Germline CDR1 SGHTA, CDR2 FQGNSA. The CDR3 is 14 amino acids. The chain's CDR3 is CASSFDRSSREQYF. CDR3 in DNA: TGTGCCAGCAGCTTTGATCGCTCGTCGAGGGAGCAGTACTTC.

Ten or more counts support this clonotype. The V gene is TRBV14, the J gene TRBJ2-7, with 9 bases identical to TRBD2. The CDR3 runs 14 residues. V trimming: 4 bases; J trimming: 3 bases; junction bases outside the gene matches: 4. Germline values: CDR1 SGHDN, CDR2 FVKESK. As DNA, the CDR3 is TGTGCCAGCAGCCGAGCGGGAGGTCGCTACGAGCAGTACTTC. As protein: CASSRAGGRYEQYF.

The chain combines TRBV5-1 with TRBJ1-1; D is ambiguous. Trimming left V 4 bases short and J 14 bases short, with 21 bases between. Germline V gene data show CDR1 as SGHRS and CDR2 as YFSETQ. The CDR3 contains 13 residues. The CDR3 coding sequence is TGCGCCAGCAGCCGCGAGGGAGTCAATGAGCAGTTCTTT. Translation: CASSREGVNEQFF.

As regards this clonotype: A read error may produce the germline difference seen at one junction end. The chain joins TRBV7-4 to TRBJ2-7; maybe TRBD1 (6 bases). The germline V gene encodes CDR1 SGHVT and CDR2 SQSDAQ. The CDR3 consists of 15 residues. The CDR3 DNA reads as TGCGCCAGCAGCCCCCGGGACACCTCTCCGGGCGAGCAGTACTTC. Amino acid sequence: CASSPRDTSPGEQYF.

This clonotype was detected a few times. V gene TRBV2 combines with J gene TRBJ2-5, with D possibly matching TRBD1 (5 bases). The germline CDR1 and CDR2 sequences are SNHLY and FYNNEI. V shed 4 bases and J shed 5 bases, with 14 bases lying between them. The CDR3 is 14 residues long. CDR3 in amino acids: CASSASGIAETQYF. The CDR3 bases are TGTGCCAGCAGTGCATCAGGGATCGCGGAGACCCAGTACTTC.

V usage is TRBV10-3 and J usage is TRBJ1-3; D perhaps matches TRBD1 (5 bases). With 10 bases removed from V and 2 bases from J, the gap between germline ends came to 24 bases. The CDR3 contains 17 residues. Germline CDR1 ENHRY, CDR2 SYGVKD. Here the CDR3 reads CASRDLFGSETGNTIYF. For the CDR3, the DNA is TGTGCCAGCAGGGATCTTTTCGGGTCGGAAACTGGAAACACCATATATTTT.

At least ten counts were recorded for this clonotype. This chain uses TRBV6-2 or TRBV6-3 with TRBJ2-7; tentatively, D is TRBD1 or TRBD2 (6 bases each). Germline V gene lookup returns CDR1 MNHEY and CDR2 SVGEGT. The length of the CDR3 is 14 residues. Trimming took off 4 bases at V and 3 bases at J, with 13 bases between the two ends. The chain's CDR3 is CASSSREGGYEQYF. The CDR3 DNA reads as TGTGCCAGCAGTTCGCGGGAAGGGGGCTACGAGCAGTACTTC.

This clonotype was detected a few times. Mismatch with germline at one junction end may stem from a read error. The genes are TRBV3-1 and TRBJ2-5; no clear D. Germline V lookup: CDR1 LGHDT, CDR2 YNNKEL (reference sequence). CDR3 length: 12 amino acids. The CDR3 DNA reads as TGTGCCAGCAGCCAAGATGAAGAGGCCCAGTACTTC. The encoded protein is CASSQDEEAQYF.